Presented here are 18 T cell receptor beta chains from one specimen sequenced in a study of post-analysis software for immune sequencing data. Study results and caveats: In patients, about 5 TRBV segments were more frequent than in controls, with TRBV5-6, TRBV5-1 and TRBV20-1 among them.

Antigens of these TCRs are unknown. The TCR beta cDNA libraries carried unique molecular identifiers. A single record per CDR3 protein comes from TCRdb applying MiXCR to the PCR reads. The table has a few hundred thousand distinct CDR3 sequences, about a third seen once. The specimen sequenced was blood. The receptors were gathered from a girl aged 2-17 years with multiple sclerosis.

The chain recombines TRBV6-5 with TRBJ2-7; D possibly corresponds to TRBD1 (7 bases). Trimming cost V 2 bases and J 5 bases, with 19 bases left between them. Germline CDR1 and CDR2: MNHEY and SVGAGI. The CDR3 contains 16 residues. The CDR3 reads CASSYDPVGGGNEQYF. CDR3 in DNA: TGTGCCAGCAGTTACGATCCCGTAGGGGGCGGGAACGAGCAGTACTTC.

The chain carries TRBV11-2 and TRBJ2-3, with 9 bases lining up with TRBD2. This CDR3 comprises 17 residues. Germline loops: CDR1 SGHAT, CDR2 FQNNGV. Trimming at V came to 2 bases and at J to 0 bases, leaving 6 bases not matched to a gene. The CDR3 is CASSLTSGRPSTDTQYF. The CDR3, as DNA: TGTGCCAGCAGCTTAACTAGCGGGCGCCCTAGCACAGATACGCAGTATTTT.

The chain has TRBV5-1 and TRBJ2-3; 10 bases line up with TRBD2. CDR1 and CDR2 (germline): SGHRS, YFSETQ. There are 15 residues in the CDR3. V was clipped by 5 bases and J by 3 bases; unmatched bases: 6. CDR3 in amino acids: CASRSGGVPTDTQYF. The CDR3 nucleotides are TGCGCCAGCAGGAGCGGGGGGGTTCCGACAGATACGCAGTATTTT.

The chain combines TRBV20-1 with TRBJ2-1; tentatively, D is TRBD2 (5 bases). Germline CDR1 is DFQATT and CDR2 is SNEGSKA (reference sequence). The CDR3 is 15 amino acids. V dropped 3 bases and J dropped 5 bases, with 17 bases sitting between them. The CDR3 here is CSASRQRLFNNEQFF. CDR3 nucleotides: TGCAGTGCTAGCCGTCAGCGGCTTTTCAACAATGAGCAGTTCTTC.

The V and J genes are TRBV10-3 and TRBJ2-5, with TRBD2 as a possible D gene (6 bases). The CDR3 consists of 15 residues. CDR1 and CDR2 from the germline V gene are ENHRY and SYGVKD. V lost 2 bases and J 1 base, leaving 11 bases between the germline ends. The chain's CDR3 is CAISERRGSQETQYF. As DNA, the CDR3 is TGTGCCATCAGTGAGAGGAGGGGATCCCAAGAGACCCAGTACTTC.

The gene calls are TRBV20-1 and TRBJ1-2, with a possible D match to TRBD1 (6 bases). CDR1 DFQATT and CDR2 SNEGSKA come from the germline V gene (reference sequence). The CDR3 is made up of 16 amino acids. With 4 bases removed from V and 4 bases from J, the gap between germline ends came to 22 bases. CDR3 DNA: TGCAGTGCTACAGCCCTGGGACACCCCCCGGTCTATGGCTACACCTTC. It yields the protein CSATALGHPPVYGYTF.

The V gene is TRBV3-1, the J gene TRBJ2-1; 10 bases line up with TRBD1. The end of the DNA fits TRBJ2-7 better, so the J call may be wrong. The CDR3 is 15 residues long. CDR1 and CDR2 (germline): LGHDT, YNNKEL (reference sequence). The CDR3 DNA reads TGTGCCAGCAGCCAAGCAAGGACAGGGGGTGCCGAGCAGTACTTC. Translation: CASSQARTGGAEQYF.

This clonotype was picked up a small number of times. This chain uses TRBV7-8 with TRBJ2-7, with 10 nucleotides matching TRBD2. The end of the DNA fits TRBJ2-5 better, so the J call may be wrong. Germline V CDR1 and CDR2: SGHVS, FQNEAQ. The CDR3 extends over 16 amino acids. The DNA of the CDR3 is TGTGCCAGCAGCTTGGAAGCGGGGGGGCCTGTAGAGACCCAGTACTTC. Encoded protein: CASSLEAGGPVETQYF.

This chain links TRBV12-3 or TRBV12-4 with TRBJ1-1, with D unclear. This CDR3 region has 14 residues. The V gene lost 2 bases and the J gene lost 1 base, with 8 bases spanning the gap. CDR3 DNA: TGTGCCAGCAGTTTAAGGTCGGGGAACACTGAAGCTTTCTTT. It translates to CASSLRSGNTEAFF.

This rearrangement joins TRBV28 to TRBJ2-4, with D possibly being TRBD1 or TRBD2 (7 bases each). Germline CDR1 is MDHEN and CDR2 is SYDVKM. V was pared by 8 bases and J by 8 bases, with 22 bases between. This CDR3 region has 15 residues. The CDR3 loop is CASGRSDRAGDIQYF. The CDR3 DNA reads TGTGCCAGCGGACGCAGCGACAGGGCGGGGGACATTCAGTACTTC.

The rearrangement links TRBV6-6 to TRBJ1-2, with D hard to call. Deletions cut 0 bases from V and 0 bases from J, with 8 bases between. Germline V lookup: CDR1 MNHNY, CDR2 SVGAGI (reference sequence). The CDR3 is 15 residues long. Here the CDR3 reads CASSYSLKTNYGYTF. The CDR3 DNA is TGTGCCAGCAGTTACTCGTTGAAGACTAACTATGGCTACACCTTC.

The V call is TRBV12-3 or TRBV12-4, the J call TRBJ2-1; 7 nucleotides match TRBD1. Trimming cost V 6 bases and J 5 bases; bases outside gene matches: 7. This CDR3 has 14 amino acids. The CDR3 bases are TGTGCCAGCAGCCCGACAGGGATAGACAATGAGCAGTTCTTC. It translates to CASSPTGIDNEQFF.

The rearrangement links TRBV5-1 to TRBJ1-2, with D possibly being TRBD1 (5 bases). Germline V lookup: CDR1 SGHRS, CDR2 YFSETQ. The CDR3 totals 15 residues. The V end was cut by 0 bases, the J end by 4 bases, with 13 bases between. CDR3 nucleotide sequence: TGCGCCAGCAGCTTGGCACCAGGGAAAGCCTATGGCTACACCTTC. Encoded protein: CASSLAPGKAYGYTF.

The CDR3 nucleotides are TGCAGTGCTAGCGAACGGCGGGGGGCCTACCAAGAGACCCAGTACTTC. Translating gives CSASERRGAYQETQYF. The chain carries TRBV20-1 and TRBJ2-5, with 8 positions matching TRBD2. Germline trimming cut 3 bases from V and 0 bases from J; bases unmatched to any gene: 9. The CDR3 runs to 16 residues. Germline CDR1 is DFQATT and CDR2 is SNEGSKA (reference sequence).

This clonotype appeared a few times. This chain uses TRBV27 with TRBJ2-1, with 8 bases aligning to TRBD1. V was clipped by 4 bases and J by 9 bases; unmatched bases: 11. The CDR3 has 15 residues. The germline V gene has CDR1 MNHEY and CDR2 SMNVEV (reference sequence). DNA for the CDR3: TGTGCCAGCAGTTCCTATTTTACAGGGGGAGGTGAGCAGTTCTTC. This codes for CASSSYFTGGGEQFF.

This clonotype was recorded at least ten times. The gene calls are TRBV29-1 and TRBJ2-3, with D possibly TRBD1 on 5 matching bases. This CDR3 has 11 amino acids. Trimming shortened V by 4 bases and J by 6 bases, and 8 bases separated the two germline ends. Germline loops: CDR1 SQVTM, CDR2 ANQGSEA. The CDR3 nucleotides are TGCAGCGTTGCCCAGGGTGATACGCAGTATTTT. This sequence encodes CSVAQGDTQYF.

CDR3 loop: CAIARGEDNQPQHF. The CDR3 nucleotides are TGTGCCATCGCCAGGGGGGAGGACAATCAGCCCCAGCATTTT. This chain joins TRBV10-3 and TRBJ1-5, with TRBD1 identical over 7 bases. The CDR3 spans 14 residues. Germline CDR1 ENHRY, CDR2 SYGVKD. Trimming removed 8 bases from V and 3 bases from J; junction bases left unmatched: 7.

The rearrangement uses TRBV9 and TRBJ2-5; D gene uncertain. With 0 bases removed from V and 0 bases from J, the gap between germline ends came to 6 bases. This CDR3 region has 14 residues. Germline V lookup: CDR1 SGDLS, CDR2 YYNGEE. The CDR3 DNA follows: TGTGCCAGCAGCGTAGCTACAGACCAAGAGACCCAGTACTTC. Protein: CASSVATDQETQYF.